Listed below are T cell receptor beta chains from one sample, sequenced in a study of blood T cell repertoires in COVID-19. Some clones are missing from TCRdb's copy, which holds only in-frame ones; the method was immunoSEQ multiplex PCR. The table lists around 90,000 clones, around 92% of them singletons. Sequencing input: peripheral blood. All receptors come from an older woman with active COVID-19. Each CDR3 is given with its conserved first and last residue. A D gene is named only where the DNA matches it firmly. Clone sizes are given selectively: once, few, many, or a class where the clone is expanded.

j_call: TRBJ2-3; v_call: TRBV12-5; cdr3_length: 13; clone_size: -; d_call: -; cdr3_nt: TGTGCTAGTGGTTCGAGGAGTCCAGATACGCAGTATTTT; cdr3_aa: CASGSRSPDTQYF
j_call: TRBJ1-5; v_call: TRBV2; cdr3_length: 17; clone_size: -; d_call: TRBD1; cdr3_nt: TGTGCCAGCAGCCCCGGGACAGGGGCCTTTTCAAATCAGCCCCAGCATTTT; cdr3_aa: CASSPGTGAFSNQPQHF
j_call: TRBJ1-5; v_call: TRBV7-9; cdr3_length: 14; clone_size: few; d_call: TRBD1; cdr3_nt: TGTGCCAGCAGCTTAACAGGGGGCGGTCAGCCCCAGCATTTT; cdr3_aa: CASSLTGGGQPQHF
j_call: TRBJ2-1; v_call: TRBV11-2; cdr3_length: 14; clone_size: -; d_call: TRBD1; cdr3_nt: TGTGCCAGCAGACCGGGACAGGCGTCACCAGAGCAGTTCTTC; cdr3_aa: CASRPGQASPEQFF
j_call: TRBJ1-2; v_call: TRBV28; cdr3_length: 13; clone_size: -; d_call: -; cdr3_nt: TGTGCCAGCAGGAATCTTGGGGGGATCGGCTACACCTTC; cdr3_aa: CASRNLGGIGYTF
j_call: TRBJ2-2; v_call: TRBV11-2; cdr3_length: 17; clone_size: -; d_call: -; cdr3_nt: TGTGCCAGCACTCCCAACACGGGGATCGGAAACACCGGGGAGCTGTTTTTT; cdr3_aa: CASTPNTGIGNTGELFF
j_call: TRBJ2-7; v_call: TRBV18; cdr3_length: 17; clone_size: -; d_call: -; cdr3_nt: TGTGCCAGCTCACCACTTGAGGCAGATATGTTATCCTACGAGCAGTACTTC; cdr3_aa: CASSPLEADMLSYEQYF
j_call: TRBJ1-6; v_call: TRBV25-1; cdr3_length: 14; clone_size: -; d_call: TRBD1; cdr3_nt: TGTGCCAGCAGTGGGACAGGCCATAATTCACCCCTCCACTTT; cdr3_aa: CASSGTGHNSPLHF
j_call: TRBJ2-3; v_call: TRBV7-2; cdr3_length: 16; clone_size: -; d_call: TRBD2; cdr3_nt: TGTGCCAGCAGCATCGGGACTAGCGTTTTGAGGGATACGCAGTATTTT; cdr3_aa: CASSIGTSVLRDTQYF
j_call: TRBJ1-4; v_call: TRBV11-2; cdr3_length: 16; clone_size: -; d_call: -; cdr3_nt: TGTGCCAGCAGCTCCGTTACGGGTTCAACTAATGAAAAACTGTTTTTT; cdr3_aa: CASSSVTGSTNEKLFF
j_call: TRBJ2-1; v_call: TRBV28; cdr3_length: 15; clone_size: -; d_call: -; cdr3_nt: TGTGCCAGCAGTTCCACCCATCGGACTCACAATGAGCAGTTCTTC; cdr3_aa: CASSSTHRTHNEQFF
j_call: TRBJ2-1; v_call: TRBV6-5; cdr3_length: 12; clone_size: -; d_call: -; cdr3_nt: TGTGCCAGCAGTTACACCGGGTCGGAGCAGTTCTTC; cdr3_aa: CASSYTGSEQFF
j_call: TRBJ2-5; v_call: TRBV27; cdr3_length: 12; clone_size: -; d_call: -; cdr3_nt: TGTGCCAGCAGCAGTAATCTAGAGACCCAGTACTTC; cdr3_aa: CASSSNLETQYF
j_call: TRBJ1-1; v_call: TRBV7-9; cdr3_length: 12; clone_size: -; d_call: -; cdr3_nt: TGTGCCAGCAGCCTTATGAACACTGAAGCTTTCTTT; cdr3_aa: CASSLMNTEAFF
j_call: TRBJ1-5; v_call: TRBV30; cdr3_length: 13; clone_size: -; d_call: TRBD1; cdr3_nt: TGTGCCTGGAGTACAGGGGGAAATCAGCCCCAGCATTTT; cdr3_aa: CAWSTGGNQPQHF
j_call: TRBJ2-7; v_call: TRBV5-8; cdr3_length: 14; clone_size: -; d_call: TRBD1; cdr3_nt: TGTGCCAGCAGGGAGGCCGGGACAGGGGGCGGCGTGGTCTTC; cdr3_aa: CASREAGTGGGVVF
j_call: TRBJ2-1; v_call: TRBV7-9; cdr3_length: 15; clone_size: -; d_call: -; cdr3_nt: TGTGCCAGCAGCTTAGTTGAGGGATTTTTTGGTGAGCAGTTCTTC; cdr3_aa: CASSLVEGFFGEQFF
j_call: TRBJ2-7; v_call: TRBV7-2; cdr3_length: 15; clone_size: -; d_call: TRBD2; cdr3_nt: TGTGCCAGCAGCGCAACTAGCGGGGCCCCCTACGAGCAGTACTTC; cdr3_aa: CASSATSGAPYEQYF
j_call: TRBJ1-4; v_call: TRBV10-1; cdr3_length: 15; clone_size: -; d_call: -; cdr3_nt: TGCGCCAGCAGTGAGTCCTGGGGGCGAGGTGAAAAACTGTTTTTT; cdr3_aa: CASSESWGRGEKLFF
j_call: TRBJ2-7; v_call: TRBV29-1; cdr3_length: 13; clone_size: -; d_call: TRBD1; cdr3_nt: TGCAGCGTCGTAATGGGACAGAGCTACGAGCAGTACTTC; cdr3_aa: CSVVMGQSYEQYF